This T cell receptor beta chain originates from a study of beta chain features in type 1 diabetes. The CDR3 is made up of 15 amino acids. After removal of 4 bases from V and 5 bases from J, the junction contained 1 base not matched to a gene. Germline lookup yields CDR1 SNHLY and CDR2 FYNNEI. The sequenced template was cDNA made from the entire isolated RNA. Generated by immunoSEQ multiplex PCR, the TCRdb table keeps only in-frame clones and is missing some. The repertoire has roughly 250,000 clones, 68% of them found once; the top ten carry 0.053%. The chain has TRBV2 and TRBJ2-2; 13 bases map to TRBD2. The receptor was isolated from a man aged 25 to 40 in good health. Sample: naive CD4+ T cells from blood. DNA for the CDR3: TGTGCCAGCAGTGGGACTAGCGGGAGTACCGGGGAGCTGTTTTTT. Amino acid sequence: CASSGTSGSTGELFF. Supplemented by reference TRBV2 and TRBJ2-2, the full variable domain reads EPEVTQTPSHQVTQMGQEVILRCVPISNHLYFYWYRQILGQKVEFLVSFYNNEISEKSEIFDDQFSVERPDGSNFTLKIRSTKLEDSAMYFCASSGTSGSTGELFFGEGSRLTVL.